This section outlines one T cell receptor (beta chain) sequence together with its context. There are 14 residues in the CDR3. Losses at the gene ends were 8 bases for V and 4 bases for J; bases not matched to a gene: 10. Germline V gives CDR1 MDHEN, CDR2 SYDVKM. The sample is drawn from a study of blood T cell repertoires in COVID-19. Looking at the study overall: Samples of COVID-19 (acute and convalescent) were obtained from the United States, Italy and Spain. PBMCs, B-cell-depleted T cells, or T cells provided the cDNA or gDNA that made up the material.

As handled by the study authors: It was from reference gene primer amplification that nucleated cell counts were estimated. Produced via immunoSEQ multiplex PCR; TCRdb's table is partial and in-frame only. The DNA was the basis for D and trimming; V, J and clone size are from that table. The sample lists about 280,000 clones; about 89% were seen once. This receptor was obtained from a woman aged 35 to 49 who had recovered from COVID-19. Sequenced material: peripheral blood. The chain uses TRBV28 and TRBJ1-1; 7 bases align to TRBD1. As DNA, the CDR3 is TGTGCCAGCGGATTACCCCAGGGGGGCACTGAAGCTTTCTTT. This gives the protein CASGLPQGGTEAFF.